The rows below give T cell receptor beta chains drawn from one sample of a study of blood T cell repertoires in COVID-19. Only in-frame clones appear in the TCRdb table, and some are missing; sequencing was by immunoSEQ multiplex PCR. The table lists around 460,000 clones, roughly 90% of them singletons. The specimen was peripheral blood. All receptors come from a man aged 18-30 years with COVID-19, enrolled during active disease. CDR3s include the opening cysteine and the closing phenylalanine or tryptophan. Each record gives: CDR3 length, J gene, V gene, clone size, D gene, CDR3 protein, CDR3 DNA. A D gene is named only where the DNA matches it firmly. Rows give clone size only sometimes, using once, few, many, or a class for an expanded clone.

11,TRBJ2-5,TRBV5-1,NA,TRBD2,CASQGRGTQYF,TGCGCCAGCCAAGGGAGGGGGACCCAGTACTTC
16,TRBJ2-3,TRBV7-8,NA,NA,CASSNTGQVDTDTQYF,TGTGCCAGCAGTAACACAGGGCAGGTAGACACAGATACGCAGTATTTT
16,TRBJ1-5,TRBV27,NA,TRBD1,CASSFRPGQGDQPQHF,TGTGCCAGCAGTTTTCGGCCCGGACAGGGGGATCAGCCCCAGCATTTT
13,TRBJ2-1,TRBV4-1,NA,NA,CASSQDPTNEQFF,TGCGCCAGCAGCCAAGATCCCACTAATGAGCAGTTCTTC
17,TRBJ1-1,TRBV28,NA,TRBD1,CASSFQLLEGARAEAFF,TGTGCCAGCAGTTTCCAACTACTGGAGGGGGCAAGGGCTGAAGCTTTCTTT
16,TRBJ1-3,TRBV19,NA,NA,CASSIATRGSGNTIYF,TGTGCCAGTAGTATTGCTACACGCGGCTCTGGAAACACCATATATTTT
16,TRBJ2-2,TRBV5-1,NA,TRBD1,CASSGRTGGAPGELFF,TGCGCCAGCAGCGGAAGGACAGGGGGCGCCCCCGGGGAGCTGTTTTTT
15,TRBJ2-7,TRBV11-2,NA,NA,CASSSVDSGLNEQYF,TGTGCCAGCAGCTCTGTGGACAGCGGTTTAAACGAGCAGTACTTC
11,TRBJ2-7,TRBV20-1,NA,NA,CSASQGYEQYF,TGCAGTGCTAGCCAGGGCTACGAGCAGTACTTC
14,TRBJ2-5,TRBV5-5,NA,NA,CASSFHTQRETQYF,TGTGCCAGCAGCTTCCACACCCAGAGGGAGACCCAGTACTTC
14,TRBJ1-6,TRBV7-9,NA,TRBD1,CASSRDRKNSPLHF,TGTGCCAGCAGCCGGGACAGAAAAAATTCACCCCTCCACTTT
16,TRBJ2-1,TRBV19,NA,TRBD2,CASSANPSGGPQEQFF,TGTGCCAGTAGTGCCAATCCTAGCGGGGGACCCCAAGAGCAGTTCTTC
15,TRBJ1-5,TRBV19,NA,TRBD1,CASRDRGHSNQPQHF,TGTGCCAGTAGGGACAGGGGGCACAGCAATCAGCCCCAGCATTTT
14,TRBJ2-7,TRBV5-1,NA,NA,CASSWTGRAYEQYF,TGCGCCAGCAGCTGGACAGGGAGGGCCTACGAGCAGTACTTC
14,TRBJ2-7,TRBV3-1/TRBV3-2,NA,TRBD1,CASSQEGGTYEQYF,TGTGCCAGCAGCCAAGAAGGGGGCACCTACGAGCAGTACTTC
13,TRBJ1-1,TRBV6-5,NA,TRBD1,CASRQGAGTEAFF,TGTGCCAGCAGGCAGGGGGCCGGGACTGAAGCTTTCTTT
14,TRBJ2-1,TRBV15,NA,NA,CATSRPGVDNEQFF,TGTGCCACCAGCAGGCCGGGAGTCGACAATGAGCAGTTCTTC
13,TRBJ1-2,TRBV27,NA,NA,CASSGRGSNGYTF,TGTGCCAGCAGTGGGAGAGGGTCCAATGGCTACACCTTC
15,TRBJ1-2,TRBV3-1/TRBV3-2,NA,NA,CASSQGTRVGERYTF,TGTGCCAGCAGCCAAGGTACCAGGGTTGGCGAGCGCTACACCTTC
13,TRBJ1-1,TRBV4-1,NA,NA,CASSQRGQAEAFF,TGCGCCAGCAGCCAAAGAGGGCAAGCTGAAGCTTTCTTT
14,TRBJ2-1,TRBV6-5,NA,TRBD2,CASSEAGGYNEQFF,TGTGCCAGCAGCGAGGCGGGGGGATACAATGAGCAGTTCTTC
13,TRBJ1-6,TRBV2,NA,TRBD1,CASLGTGAPPLHF,TGTGCCAGCCTCGGGACAGGGGCGCCACCCCTCCACTTT
14,TRBJ2-5,TRBV4-1,NA,NA,CASSQTILPETQYF,TGCGCCAGCAGCCAGACTATTCTCCCAGAGACCCAGTACTTC
15,TRBJ2-7,TRBV5-1,NA,TRBD1,CASSFKGQGDYEQYF,TGCGCCAGCAGCTTTAAGGGACAGGGCGACTACGAGCAGTACTTC
14,TRBJ2-7,TRBV7-2,NA,NA,CASSLVEGLYEQYF,TGTGCCAGCAGCTTGGTGGAGGGCCTCTACGAGCAGTACTTC
15,TRBJ2-1,TRBV5-5,NA,NA,CASSLGQGSYNEQFF,TGTGCCAGCAGCTTGGGCCAGGGGTCCTACAATGAGCAGTTCTTC
16,TRBJ2-7,TRBV5-1,NA,NA,CASSLGVSGLTYEQYF,TGCGCCAGCAGCTTGGGGGTAAGCGGCCTCACCTACGAGCAGTACTTC
14,TRBJ2-1,TRBV6-1,NA,NA,CASSEVQDYGEQFF,TGTGCCAGCAGTGAAGTACAGGATTACGGTGAGCAGTTCTTC
15,TRBJ2-3,TRBV7-9,NA,NA,CASSLTREDPDTQYF,TGTGCCAGCAGCTTAACCCGCGAAGATCCAGATACGCAGTATTTT
17,TRBJ2-7,TRBV2,NA,TRBD2,CASSQAWTSGSRYEQYF,TGTGCCAGCAGCCAAGCGTGGACTAGCGGGAGTAGGTACGAGCAGTACTTC
14,TRBJ2-5,TRBV4-1,NA,TRBD2,CASSQTSGGETQYF,TGCGCCAGCAGCCAGACTAGCGGGGGGGAGACCCAGTACTTC
16,TRBJ2-7,TRBV24-1,NA,TRBD1,CATSDPGTGTPYEQYF,TGTGCCACCAGTGACCCAGGGACAGGGACCCCCTACGAGCAGTACTTC
16,TRBJ2-1,TRBV18,NA,NA,CASSPPGRGNYNEQFF,TGTGCCAGCTCACCACCCGGGCGGGGAAACTACAATGAGCAGTTCTTC
14,TRBJ1-4,TRBV7-6,NA,TRBD1,CASSLGTGTRKLFF,TGTGCCAGCAGCTTGGGGACAGGAACGAGAAAACTGTTTTTT
17,TRBJ2-3,TRBV4-1,NA,TRBD2,CASSQDRPSGGVDTQYF,TGCGCCAGCAGCCAAGATCGGCCTAGCGGGGGAGTAGATACGCAGTATTTT
13,TRBJ2-1,TRBV7-8,NA,NA,CASREFSYNEQFF,TGTGCCAGCCGGGAGTTCTCCTACAATGAGCAGTTCTTC
17,TRBJ2-1,TRBV7-9,NA,TRBD2,CASSLNQRGSSYNEQFF,TGTGCCAGCAGCTTAAACCAGCGGGGTAGCTCCTACAATGAGCAGTTCTTC
12,TRBJ2-3,TRBV7-2,NA,NA,CASSRATDTQYF,TGTGCCAGCAGCCGAGCCACAGATACGCAGTATTTT
15,TRBJ2-4,TRBV9,NA,NA,CASRFSEGVKNIQYF,TGTGCCAGCAGATTTTCGGAGGGTGTCAAAAACATTCAGTACTTC
16,TRBJ2-2,TRBV11-3,NA,NA,CASSSQGAIFTGELFF,TGTGCCAGCAGCTCCCAAGGGGCTATATTCACCGGGGAGCTGTTTTTT
14,TRBJ2-1,TRBV6-5,NA,TRBD1,CASSYSAGGDEQFF,TGTGCCAGCAGTTACTCCGCAGGGGGCGATGAGCAGTTCTTC
13,TRBJ1-5,TRBV6-5,NA,NA,CASSHQEDQPQHF,TGTGCCAGCAGTCATCAGGAGGATCAGCCCCAGCATTTT
16,TRBJ1-5,TRBV20-1,NA,TRBD1,CSASGGTGEVQRPQHF,TGCAGTGCTAGTGGGGGGACAGGGGAGGTTCAAAGGCCCCAGCATTTT
13,TRBJ1-2,TRBV19,NA,NA,CASSMEAGYGYTF,TGTGCCAGTAGTATGGAGGCAGGCTATGGCTACACCTTC
14,TRBJ2-5,TRBV6-5,NA,TRBD2,CASSGLAGGETQYF,TGTGCCAGCAGCGGACTAGCGGGGGGCGAGACCCAGTACTTC
15,TRBJ2-7,TRBV6-5,NA,TRBD2,CASSLLAGAFYEQYF,TGTGCCAGCAGTCTACTAGCGGGAGCTTTCTACGAGCAGTACTTC
11,TRBJ2-5,TRBV12-3/TRBV12-4,NA,NA,CAWGLQETQYF,TGTGCCTGGGGACTCCAAGAGACCCAGTACTTC
12,TRBJ2-7,TRBV12-3/TRBV12-4,NA,NA,CASSQGRYEQYF,TGTGCCAGCAGTCAGGGGCGCTACGAGCAGTACTTC
15,TRBJ1-5,TRBV11-2,once,NA,CASSLDWQGNQPQHF,TGTGCCAGCAGCTTAGATTGGCAGGGTAATCAGCCCCAGCATTTT
15,TRBJ2-5,TRBV2,NA,TRBD2,CASSVGSGLQETQYF,TGTGCCAGCAGCGTTGGTAGCGGGTTACAAGAGACCCAGTACTTC
15,TRBJ1-4,TRBV7-9,NA,TRBD1,CASSQWAGGDEKLFF,TGTGCCAGCAGCCAATGGGCAGGGGGCGACGAAAAACTGTTTTTT
13,TRBJ1-1,TRBV6-5,NA,TRBD1,CASRSTGQLEAFF,TGTGCCAGCAGATCAACGGGACAGCTTGAAGCTTTCTTT
15,TRBJ1-4,TRBV7-2,once,NA,CASSEGLILSEKLFF,TGTGCCAGCAGCGAGGGACTTATCTTAAGTGAAAAACTGTTTTTT
13,TRBJ1-6,TRBV28,NA,NA,CASSPQGSSPLHF,TGTGCCAGCAGTCCACAAGGGAGTTCACCCCTCCACTTT